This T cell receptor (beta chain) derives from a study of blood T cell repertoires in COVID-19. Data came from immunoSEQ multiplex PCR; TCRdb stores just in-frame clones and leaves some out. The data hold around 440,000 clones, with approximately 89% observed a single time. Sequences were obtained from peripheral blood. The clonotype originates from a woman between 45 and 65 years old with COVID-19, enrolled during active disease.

CDR3 loop: CASSLGLAVNEQFF. The CDR3 nucleotides read TGTGCCAGCAGTTTAGGACTAGCGGTCAATGAGCAGTTCTTC. This chain links TRBV28 with TRBJ2-1, with TRBD2 identical over 10 bases. V trimming: 2 bases; J trimming: 6 bases; junction bases outside the gene matches: 1. The CDR3 covers 14 residues. Germline V gene data show CDR1 as MDHEN and CDR2 as SYDVKM.